This T cell receptor (beta chain) was profiled in a study of T-cell reconstitution after alpha-beta-depleted transplantation in children. In this sample, this clonotype turned up many times. Unique molecular identifiers were used to barcode this TCRbeta library. TCRdb re-analysed the PCR reads in MiXCR, keeping a single row per CDR3 protein. The table shows 250,000 to 350,000 distinct CDR3 sequences, with 9.9% occurring only once. Between the trimmed V and J ends, which lost 0 bases and 4 bases, there was a span of 7 bases. The CDR3 extends over 14 amino acids. The chain carries TRBV12-3 or TRBV12-4 and TRBJ2-1; possible D gene TRBD1, 5 bases. This TCR derives from a human donor who donated a stem cell graft to a child with SCID. The specimen comprised PBMCs from the stem cell graft donor, sampled from the stem cell graft. The CDR3: CASSLAGPYNEQFF. The CDR3 DNA follows: TGTGCCAGCAGTTTAGCGGGGCCGTACAATGAGCAGTTCTTC.